This T cell receptor (beta chain) derives from a study of graft-versus-host responses after intestinal transplantation. Whole-study context: Tacrolimus and steroids were given for roughly 3 years to all recipients after anti-thymocyte globulin induction.

Libraries were prepared by immunoSEQ multiplex PCR; TCRdb keeps only in-frame clonotypes and omits some of them. The table records approximately 23,000 clones, about 45% of them present only once. There are 14 residues in the CDR3. The germline V gene encodes CDR1 MGHRA and CDR2 YSYEKL. Trimming at V came to 2 bases and at J to 4 bases, leaving 1 base not matched to a gene. Plating combined around 200,000 CFSE-labeled responder cells with around 200,000 irradiated, violet-dye-labeled stimulator cells. Sequences were derived from alloreactive CD8+ T cells from a mixed lymphocyte reaction culture, sampled before transplantation. Subset in this sample: CFSE-low proliferating T cells sorted from roughly six-day pre-transplant mixed lymphocyte reaction (GvH or HvG direction). The sequence came from a human patient who was an organ donor for intestinal transplantation. V usage is TRBV4-1 and J usage is TRBJ2-5, with TRBD2 identical over 10 bases. The CDR3 coding sequence is TGCGCCAGCAGCCAAAGCGGGAGGGCAGAGACCCAGTACTTC. This gives the protein CASSQSGRAETQYF.